This TCR beta chain was recovered during a study of shared clonotypes between healthy human individuals. Study overall: Per donor, CD8 memory used one plate, CD8 naive used two, CD4 memory used three and CD4 naive used three. Overall study results and limits: The sole specimen, blood, was sampled, and tissue repertoires likely differ.

With 6 bases removed from V and 8 bases from J, the gap between germline ends came to 11 bases. Germline V gene sequence: CDR1 SGHTA, CDR2 FQGNSA. The CDR3 runs 12 residues. Samples underwent the assay at deep level. Measured with immunoSEQ multiplex PCR; TCRdb has only the in-frame clones, and not every one. This sample has roughly 2.5 million clones; approximately 94% occur once, and the top ten carry over 0.12%. About this clone itself: Its antigen is still unknown.

The genes are TRBV7-2 and TRBJ2-1; D ambiguous. This clonotype was obtained from a man between 18 and 35 years old in good health. The sample taken for sequencing was naive CD4+ T cells sorted from blood. Subset indicated: CD45RA+ positively selected. In DNA, the CDR3 is TGTGCCAGCAGTTCGCAAGGGCATGAGCAGTTCTTC. It specifies CASSSQGHEQFF.